The 27 T cell receptor beta chains listed next were all sequenced from one sample in a study of T cell changes during pregnancy in multiple sclerosis. The assay was immunoSEQ multiplex PCR, and TCRdb's table has in-frame clones only and misses some. The sample yields tens of thousands of clones, 91% seen once. Sequencing used CD4+ T cells from peripheral blood mononuclear cells, obtained in the second trimester of pregnancy. The receptors here all came from a female donor in good health, enrolled as a control in a pregnancy study.

This chain joins TRBV29-1 and TRBJ2-3; a possible D gene is TRBD2 (5 bases). The CDR3 totals 14 residues. Germline CDR1 is SQVTM and CDR2 is ANQGSEA. V lost 5 bases and J 0 bases, leaving 12 bases between the germline ends. The CDR3 reads CSVSRDSSTDTQYF. CDR3 DNA sequence: TGCAGCGTTAGCCGGGATTCTAGCACAGATACGCAGTATTTT.

The count of this clone is one. The V gene is TRBV12-5, the J gene TRBJ2-5; 7 bases are a match to TRBD2. Germline V gives CDR1 LGHNT, CDR2 FRNRAP. The CDR3 is made up of 14 amino acids. J lost 4 bases, V lost 4 bases, and 6 bases had no gene match. CDR3 sequence: CASGSDPGGETQYF. CDR3 bases: TGTGCTAGTGGTTCTGATCCGGGGGGAGAGACCCAGTACTTC.

The V and J genes are TRBV19 and TRBJ1-1; weak D call: TRBD1 (6 bases). The CDR3 is made up of 13 amino acids. Trimming shortened V by 6 bases and J by 0 bases, and 8 bases separated the two germline ends. Looked up from germline, CDR1 is LNHDA and CDR2 is SQIVND (reference sequence). The CDR3 protein is CASSGQLNTEAFF. In DNA form, the CDR3 reads TGTGCCAGTAGCGGACAGTTGAACACTGAAGCTTTCTTT.

V gene TRBV4-3 combines with J gene TRBJ2-6; TRBD2 might be the D (6 bases). Between the trimmed V and J ends, which lost 0 bases and 0 bases, there was a span of 6 bases. The CDR3 covers 16 residues. Germline V gene sequence: CDR1 LGHNA, CDR2 YSLEER. Here the CDR3 DNA reads TGCGCCAGCAGCCAAGAAGCGGGCTCTGGGGCCAACGTCCTGACTTTC. Its translation: CASSQEAGSGANVLTF.

V gene TRBV28 combines with J gene TRBJ2-1, with 11 bases identical to TRBD1. CDR1 is MDHEN and CDR2 is SYDVKM in the germline V gene. J lost 6 bases, V lost 6 bases, and 13 bases had no gene match. The CDR3 is 17 amino acids. The CDR3 reads CASRTDRGRVGGNEQFF. Here the CDR3 DNA reads TGTGCCAGCAGAACGGACAGGGGGCGCGTGGGCGGCAATGAGCAGTTCTTC.

The chain employs TRBV9 and TRBJ2-5, with TRBD2 matching over 10 bases. V lost 3 bases, J lost 2 bases, and 4 bases stayed unmatched. CDR3 length equals 15 residues. Germline loops: CDR1 SGDLS, CDR2 YYNGEE. CDR3 residues: CASSATSGSQETQYF. CDR3 nucleotide sequence: TGTGCCAGCAGCGCGACTAGCGGGTCTCAAGAGACCCAGTACTTC.

The V call is TRBV5-4, the J call TRBJ2-7; 8 bases map to TRBD1. The CDR3 is 17 residues long. Germline values: CDR1 SGHNT, CDR2 YYREEE (reference sequence). J lost 3 bases, V lost 2 bases, and 13 bases had no gene match. The CDR3 DNA is TGTGCCAGCAGCTTCTACGGACAGGGTCCTAGAGACTACGAGCAGTACTTC. Translating gives CASSFYGQGPRDYEQYF.

The chain employs TRBV5-4 and TRBJ1-1, with 7 bases lining up with TRBD1. CDR1 SGHNT and CDR2 YYREEE come from the germline V gene (reference sequence). The CDR3 extends over 14 amino acids. V was clipped by 4 bases and J by 3 bases; unmatched bases: 6. The CDR3 protein is CASSPGQRHTEAFF. The CDR3 DNA reads TGTGCCAGCAGCCCGGGACAGCGACACACTGAAGCTTTCTTT.

The chain employs TRBV21-1 and TRBJ2-7; the D segment call TRBD1 is taken from the table without a DNA check. TRBV21-1 is noted as a pseudogene. The length of the CDR3 is 18 residues. The CDR3 loop is CASSPCTLRDSLFYEQYF. The DNA of the CDR3 is TGTGCCAGCAGCCCTTGCACGCTCCGGGACAGCCTATTCTACGAGCAGTACTTC.

CDR3 bases: TGTGCCAGCAGCTTAGGAGGGACAGGGGGGGACAATGAGCAGTTCTTC. Its translation is CASSLGGTGGDNEQFF. The chain employs TRBV7-2 and TRBJ2-1; the match to TRBD1 covers 11 bases. The CDR3 totals 16 residues. V trimming: 1 base; J trimming: 5 bases; junction bases outside the gene matches: 4. Germline V gene data show CDR1 as SGHTA and CDR2 as FQGNSA.

The chain is built from TRBV7-9 and TRBJ1-3; D unresolved. Germline lookup yields CDR1 SEHNR and CDR2 FQNEAQ (reference sequence). This CDR3 is 15 amino acids long. The germline V and J ends were trimmed by 2 bases and 4 bases, with 12 bases remaining between them. As DNA, the CDR3 is TGTGCCAGCAGCTTATGGTTGGCCAAGGGAAACACCATATATTTT. This translates into CASSLWLAKGNTIYF.

The V gene is TRBV19, the J gene TRBJ2-3; perhaps TRBD2 as D (5 bases). This CDR3 is 16 amino acids long. The germline V gene encodes CDR1 LNHDA and CDR2 SQIVND (reference sequence). The V gene lost 0 bases and the J gene lost 1 base, with 11 bases spanning the gap. As DNA, the CDR3 is TGTGCCAGTAGTATAGAGCGCGGGCCCCGCACAGATACGCAGTATTTT. This gives the protein CASSIERGPRTDTQYF.

The gene calls are TRBV18 and TRBJ1-1, with D perhaps matching TRBD1 (6 bases). CDR1 is KGHSH and CDR2 is LQKENI in the germline V gene. Trimming pared 6 bases from V and 1 base from J, leaving 12 bases between. The CDR3 runs to 14 residues. The CDR3 here is CASSRTETNTEAFF. As DNA, the CDR3 is TGTGCCAGCTCGCGGACAGAAACGAACACTGAAGCTTTCTTT.

This sequence joins TRBV28 and TRBJ1-5; TRBD1 might be the D (6 bases). V gave up 2 bases and J gave up 6 bases, with 17 bases separating them. The CDR3 has 16 residues. The germline V gene encodes CDR1 MDHEN and CDR2 SYDVKM. The CDR3 DNA is TGTGCCAGCAGTTTAGCGGGGGCACCCTCCCCTCAGCCCCAGCATTTT. This sequence encodes CASSLAGAPSPQPQHF.

V and J are TRBV4-2 and TRBJ2-2; TRBD1 is a possible D gene (6 bases). This CDR3 has 16 residues. Germline CDR1 LGHNA, CDR2 YNFKEQ. Trimming removed 1 base from V and 6 bases from J, with 15 bases in between. This CDR3 reads CASSQAYTGIAGELFF. Here the CDR3 DNA reads TGTGCCAGCAGCCAAGCTTATACAGGGATCGCCGGGGAGCTGTTTTTT.

V usage is TRBV30 and J usage is TRBJ2-1; 7 bases match TRBD2. From germline, CDR1 is GTSNPN and CDR2 SVGIG (reference sequence). CDR3 length equals 17 residues. V shed 5 bases and J 0 bases; nucleotides not matched to a gene: 13. CDR3 protein: CAWGSLGGSSSYNEQFF. The CDR3 DNA follows: TGTGCCTGGGGGTCTTTGGGGGGGTCAAGCTCCTACAATGAGCAGTTCTTC.

The gene calls are TRBV11-2 and TRBJ2-1; D unresolved. With 1 base removed from V and 1 base from J, the gap between germline ends came to 8 bases. CDR1 is SGHAT, CDR2 FQNNGV, per germline. The CDR3 covers 15 residues. The CDR3 spells CASSLVGQSYNEQFF. The CDR3 DNA reads TGTGCCAGCAGCTTAGTGGGCCAGTCCTACAATGAGCAGTTCTTC.

The rearrangement joins TRBV19 to TRBJ1-1, with D possibly being TRBD1 (6 bases). V was cut by 5 bases and J by 1 base, with 17 bases left in between. Germline loops: CDR1 LNHDA, CDR2 SQIVND (reference sequence). This CDR3 contains 16 residues. CDR3 nucleotide sequence: TGTGCCAGTAGTGGGTGGGTAACAGGGCAGAACACTGAAGCTTTCTTT. It encodes CASSGWVTGQNTEAFF.

The CDR3 DNA sequence: TGTGCCAGTAGTATTACCCGCCTAGGGAACACTGAAGCTTTCTTT. This encodes CASSITRLGNTEAFF. J is TRBJ1-1 and V is TRBV19, with D unresolved. V was shortened by 3 bases and J by 1 base, with 12 bases between the two germline ends. The CDR3 loop spans 15 amino acids. Germline V gene sequence: CDR1 LNHDA, CDR2 SQIVND (reference sequence).

The chain recombines TRBV11-3 with TRBJ2-5; D perhaps matches TRBD1 (6 bases). The CDR3 runs to 14 residues. V was shortened by 5 bases and J by 4 bases, with 14 bases between the two germline ends. CDR1 is SGHNT, CDR2 YENEEA, per germline. The DNA for the CDR3 is TGTGCCAGCAGCAACCCAGGGGTGGGAGAGACCCAGTACTTC. Translation: CASSNPGVGETQYF.

The rearrangement joins TRBV20-1 to TRBJ2-1; 7 bases fit TRBD2. The CDR3 loop spans 11 amino acids. The V gene's germline CDR1 is DFQATT and CDR2 SNEGSKA (reference sequence). The trim removed 5 bases at V and 15 bases at J, leaving 10 bases unmatched. The CDR3 sequence is CSALGLGTGFF. The CDR3 DNA sequence: TGCAGTGCTCTCGGACTAGGTACGGGGTTCTTC.

The chain has TRBV9 and TRBJ2-3, with D perhaps matching TRBD2 (5 bases). The V and J ends lost 4 bases and 2 bases respectively, with 11 bases between them. Germline values: CDR1 SGDLS, CDR2 YYNGEE. This CDR3 comprises 14 residues. CDR3 DNA sequence: TGTGCCAGCAGCCCTCAGCGGACCACAGATACGCAGTATTTT. Encoded protein: CASSPQRTTDTQYF.

As to this clone: One junction end does not reproduce the germline sequence, and a read error may be involved. In the same sample, other DNA sequences code for this CDR3. The rearrangement uses TRBV5-1 and TRBJ2-7; weak D call: TRBD2 (6 bases). Germline-derived CDR1 and CDR2 are SGHRS and YFSETQ. The CDR3 runs 16 residues. CDR3 residues: CASSWGDDDRSYEQYF. The CDR3, as DNA: TGCGCCAGCAGCTGGGGGGACGACGACAGAAGCTACGAGCAGTATTTC.

This clone was counted a single time. The chain joins TRBV27 to TRBJ2-5, with 7 bases that match TRBD1. The CDR3 contains 14 residues. V dropped 4 bases and J dropped 2; count of bases not matched to a gene: 4. Germline CDR1 and CDR2: MNHEY and SMNVEV (reference sequence). The DNA of the CDR3 is TGTGCCAGCAGTTCAGACAGGGCGCAAGAGACCCAGTACTTC. It yields the protein CASSSDRAQETQYF.

V gene TRBV28 combines with J gene TRBJ2-3; the match to TRBD2 covers 10 bases. Germline V gene data show CDR1 as MDHEN and CDR2 as SYDVKM. This CDR3 is 16 amino acids long. V lost 2 bases and J lost 1; bases outside the gene matches: 3. CDR3 amino acids: CASSLIGLAGTDTQYF. In nucleotides, the CDR3 is TGTGCCAGCAGTTTAATTGGACTAGCGGGCACAGATACGCAGTATTTT. Supplemented by reference TRBV28 and TRBJ2-3, the full variable domain reads DVKVTQSSRYLVKRTGEKVFLECVQDMDHENMFWYRQDPGLGLRLIYFSYDVKMKEKGDIPEGYSVSREKKERFSLILESASTNQTSMYLCASSLIGLAGTDTQYFGPGTRLTVL.

The CDR3 DNA is TGTGCCAGTAGGACAGGCGAAGAGCAGTACTTC. Protein product: CASRTGEEQYF. The chain couples TRBV19 to TRBJ2-7, with D perhaps TRBD1 (6 bases). This CDR3 contains 11 residues. Trimming stripped 6 bases from V and 7 bases from J, with 10 bases between. The germline CDR1 and CDR2 sequences are LNHDA and SQIVND (reference sequence).

The CDR3 region is CASSPPGGSGQPQHF. CDR3 in DNA: TGTGCCAGCTCACCACCGGGGGGGTCTGGTCAGCCCCAGCATTTT. V usage is TRBV18 and J usage is TRBJ1-5; D perhaps matches TRBD1 (5 bases). The CDR3 loop spans 15 amino acids. Germline V gene lookup returns CDR1 KGHSH and CDR2 LQKENI. Trimming took off 0 bases at V and 6 bases at J, with 12 bases between the two ends.